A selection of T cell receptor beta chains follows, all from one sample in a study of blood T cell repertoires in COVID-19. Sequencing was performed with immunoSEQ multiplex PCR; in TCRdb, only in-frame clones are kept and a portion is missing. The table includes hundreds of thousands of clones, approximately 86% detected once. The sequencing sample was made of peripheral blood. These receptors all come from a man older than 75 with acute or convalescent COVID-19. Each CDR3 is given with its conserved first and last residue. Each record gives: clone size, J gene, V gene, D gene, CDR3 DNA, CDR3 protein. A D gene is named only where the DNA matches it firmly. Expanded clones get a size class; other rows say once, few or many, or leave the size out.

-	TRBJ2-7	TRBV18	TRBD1	TGTGCCAGCTCAGATGGACAGGCGACCTACGAGCAGTACTTC	CASSDGQATYEQYF
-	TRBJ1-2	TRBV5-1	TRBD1	TGCGCCAGCAGGACGACAGGGGGCTATGGCTACACCTTC	CASRTTGGYGYTF
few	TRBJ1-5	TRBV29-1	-	TGCAGCGTTGAAGAGGGGGGAAGGGGTCAGCCCCAGCATTTT	CSVEEGGRGQPQHF
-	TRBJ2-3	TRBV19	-	TGTGCCAGTAGTATCGGTAGAGCCACAGATACGCAGTATTTT	CASSIGRATDTQYF
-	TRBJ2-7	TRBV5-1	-	TGCGCCAGCAAGGACAGTTCTCTAGGCCGAGAGCAGTACTTC	CASKDSSLGREQYF
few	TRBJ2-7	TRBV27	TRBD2	TGTGCCAGCAGTTTTACTAGCGGGAGCTACGAGCAGTACTTC	CASSFTSGSYEQYF
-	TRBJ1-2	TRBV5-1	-	TGCGCCAGCAGCCCGGACATAAACTATGGCTACACCTTC	CASSPDINYGYTF
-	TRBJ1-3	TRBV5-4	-	TGTGCCAGCAGCTTTCAGGGGTCTGGAAACACCATATATTTT	CASSFQGSGNTIYF
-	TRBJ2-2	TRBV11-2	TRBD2	TGTGCCAGCATCAAGACTAGCGGGTACTCCGGGGAGCTGTTTTTT	CASIKTSGYSGELFF
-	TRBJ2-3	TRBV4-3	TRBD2	TGCGCCAGCAGCCAAGAAGTGAAAAGAGCGGGGGGTTCCACAGATACGCAGTATTTT	CASSQEVKRAGGSTDTQYF
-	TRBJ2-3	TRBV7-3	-	TGTGCCAGCAGCTTATGGGGGCTAATTTCGGATACGCAGTATTTT	CASSLWGLISDTQYF
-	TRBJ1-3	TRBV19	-	TGTGCCAGTAGTTCGAGCTCTGGAAACACCATATATTTT	CASSSSSGNTIYF
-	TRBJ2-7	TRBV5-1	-	TGCGCCAGCAGCTTGGAGTCCAGGATGACCTACGAGCAGTACTTC	CASSLESRMTYEQYF
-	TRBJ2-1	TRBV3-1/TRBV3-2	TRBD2	TGTGCCAGCAGCCCCGGGACTACTAGTACTGAGCAGTTCTTC	CASSPGTTSTEQFF
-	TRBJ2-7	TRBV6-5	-	TGTGCCAGCAGTTACTCCCCCGGGGGACCCTACGAGCAGTACTTC	CASSYSPGGPYEQYF
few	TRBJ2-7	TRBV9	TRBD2	TGTGCCAGCAGCGCCCTAGCGGGAGCCTACGAGCAGTACTTC	CASSALAGAYEQYF
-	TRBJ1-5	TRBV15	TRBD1	TGTGCCACCAGCACCAGGGGACAGAATCAGCCCCAGCATTTT	CATSTRGQNQPQHF
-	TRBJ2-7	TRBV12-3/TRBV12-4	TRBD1	TGTGCCAGCAGCTTGGGACAGGACAAGCAGTACTTC	CASSLGQDKQYF
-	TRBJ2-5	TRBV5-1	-	TGCGCCAGCAGCCTTCCAGGGGATGGGGAGACCCAGTACTTC	CASSLPGDGETQYF
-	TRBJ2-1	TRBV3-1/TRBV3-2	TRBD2	TGTGCCAGCAGCCAACCCAGGATTAGCGGGCTTTACAATGAGCAGTTCTTC	CASSQPRISGLYNEQFF
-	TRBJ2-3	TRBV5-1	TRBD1	TGCGCCAGCAGCCCAAAGGGACAGGGGTACACAGATACGCAGTATTTT	CASSPKGQGYTDTQYF
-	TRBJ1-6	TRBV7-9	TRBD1	TGTGCCAGCAGCTTCCGGACAGGTTCCTCCTATAATTCACCCCTCCACTTT	CASSFRTGSSYNSPLHF
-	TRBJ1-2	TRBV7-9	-	TGTGCCAGCAGCTTAGCTGCAGGGGCGTATGGCTACACCTTC	CASSLAAGAYGYTF
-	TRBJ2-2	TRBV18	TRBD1	TGTGCCAGCTCACCACGGAGGACAGGGGGGTTGAACACCGGGGAGCTGTTTTTT	CASSPRRTGGLNTGELFF
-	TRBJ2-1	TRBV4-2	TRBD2	TGTGCCAGCAGCCAAGAGCTAGCGGGGGCGAATGAGCAGTTCTTC	CASSQELAGANEQFF
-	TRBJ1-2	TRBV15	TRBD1	TGTGCCACCAGCAGAGTCTTGGGACAGGGAGACGGCTACACCTTC	CATSRVLGQGDGYTF
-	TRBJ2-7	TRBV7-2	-	TGTGCCAGCAGCTTACAACACTACGAGCAGTACTTC	CASSLQHYEQYF
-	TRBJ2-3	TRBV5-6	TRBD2	TGTGCCAGCAGCTTTTGGACTAGCGGGAGAGGAGATACGCAGTATTTT	CASSFWTSGRGDTQYF
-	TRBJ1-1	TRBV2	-	TGTGCCAGCGGGCTCACACCGAACACTGAAGCTTTCTTT	CASGLTPNTEAFF
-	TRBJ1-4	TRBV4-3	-	TGCGCCAGCAGCCAAGATTCTCGGGGAGAAAATGAAAAACTGTTTTTT	CASSQDSRGENEKLFF
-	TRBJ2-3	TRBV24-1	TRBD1	TGTGCCACCAGTGGGGACAGACGAAAAGTAACAGATACGCAGTATTTT	CATSGDRRKVTDTQYF